The rows below give T cell receptor beta chains drawn from one sample of a study of CXCR3-negative and CXCR3-positive naive CD8 T cells. TCRdb re-called the 5' RACE reads and gives one entry per CDR3 protein, without DNA. The sample table includes tens of thousands of distinct CDR3 sequences. The sequencing sample was made of naive CXCR3+ CD8+ T cells from blood. All receptors come from a human donor in good health. Some clones in this sample may be carry-over from other donors' samples. Each CDR3 is given with its conserved first and last residue. Each record gives: V gene, J gene, CDR3 protein.

v_call: TRBV20-1; j_call: TRBJ1-2; cdr3_aa: CSALGLNGYTF
v_call: TRBV4-3; j_call: TRBJ2-1; cdr3_aa: CASSQAPPTYNEQFF
v_call: TRBV5-1; j_call: TRBJ2-1; cdr3_aa: CASSAGRPNEQFF
v_call: TRBV28; j_call: TRBJ2-3; cdr3_aa: CASSLFRGSTDTQYF
v_call: TRBV3-1; j_call: TRBJ1-1; cdr3_aa: CASSRQMNTEAFF
v_call: TRBV27; j_call: TRBJ2-7; cdr3_aa: CASSPRHRTYEQYF
v_call: TRBV29-1; j_call: TRBJ2-1; cdr3_aa: CSVNGLAGGDNEQFF
v_call: TRBV20-1; j_call: TRBJ2-2; cdr3_aa: CSWTKFTGELFF
v_call: TRBV6-5; j_call: TRBJ2-1; cdr3_aa: CASSRHPGAYNEQFF
v_call: TRBV13; j_call: TRBJ1-1; cdr3_aa: CASVKGGDYSAFF
v_call: TRBV27; j_call: TRBJ2-7; cdr3_aa: CASSLLGGEDYEQYF
v_call: TRBV7-3; j_call: TRBJ2-2; cdr3_aa: CASSLSGGVNLLPRSTGELFF
v_call: TRBV7-9; j_call: TRBJ1-2; cdr3_aa: CASSLVLGEPYGYTF
v_call: TRBV27; j_call: TRBJ2-5; cdr3_aa: CASRGLAIQETQYF
v_call: TRBV12-3/TRBV12-4; j_call: TRBJ2-7; cdr3_aa: CASSFNRSSYEQYF
v_call: TRBV10-3; j_call: TRBJ2-5; cdr3_aa: CATTGQGGETQYF
v_call: TRBV5-1; j_call: TRBJ1-2; cdr3_aa: CASSLDAYGYTF
v_call: TRBV29-1; j_call: TRBJ2-2; cdr3_aa: CSAPGSIGELFF
v_call: TRBV28; j_call: TRBJ2-5; cdr3_aa: CASSGGTGRKETQYF
v_call: TRBV5-6; j_call: TRBJ2-7; cdr3_aa: CASSLSRGHEQYF
v_call: TRBV5-1; j_call: TRBJ2-7; cdr3_aa: CASSFKRGDPSYEQYF
v_call: TRBV9; j_call: TRBJ2-1; cdr3_aa: CASSVGAPTSYNEQFF
v_call: TRBV6-6; j_call: TRBJ2-1; cdr3_aa: CASRVGPYNEQFF
v_call: TRBV27; j_call: TRBJ2-7; cdr3_aa: CASSPYYTSDSYEQYF
v_call: TRBV5-1; j_call: TRBJ2-1; cdr3_aa: CASLGGPGEQFF
v_call: TRBV29-1; j_call: TRBJ2-5; cdr3_aa: CSVDGTSGLIGETQYF
v_call: TRBV2; j_call: TRBJ2-1; cdr3_aa: CASSEGTSGYNEQFF
v_call: TRBV24-1; j_call: TRBJ2-5; cdr3_aa: CATTRMDSQETQYF
v_call: TRBV14; j_call: TRBJ1-6; cdr3_aa: CASTGDFGSPLHF
v_call: TRBV20-1; j_call: TRBJ2-4; cdr3_aa: CSARQTTGVVLAKNIQYF
v_call: TRBV29-1; j_call: TRBJ2-7; cdr3_aa: CSVTLRTDYEQYF
v_call: TRBV28; j_call: TRBJ2-5; cdr3_aa: CASSLTGSETQYF
v_call: TRBV29-1; j_call: TRBJ2-7; cdr3_aa: CSVEGTGGNYEQYF
v_call: TRBV29-1; j_call: TRBJ1-5; cdr3_aa: CSVEQGFNQPQHF
v_call: TRBV13; j_call: TRBJ2-4; cdr3_aa: CASSQKKQGWGRIQYF
v_call: TRBV7-2; j_call: TRBJ2-7; cdr3_aa: CASSRLVGGVYEQYF
v_call: TRBV28; j_call: TRBJ2-1; cdr3_aa: CATSIGASTEAEQFF
v_call: TRBV9; j_call: TRBJ1-1; cdr3_aa: CASSVVQEAFF
v_call: TRBV7-6; j_call: TRBJ2-7; cdr3_aa: CASRDSYEQYF
v_call: TRBV19; j_call: TRBJ1-4; cdr3_aa: CASSRPVSFEGEKLFF
v_call: TRBV7-3; j_call: TRBJ2-1; cdr3_aa: CASSLTSGINEQFF
v_call: TRBV29-1; j_call: TRBJ2-1; cdr3_aa: CSVELAGIYNEQFF
v_call: TRBV9; j_call: TRBJ2-1; cdr3_aa: CASSSHRDRGSYNEQFF
v_call: TRBV4-1; j_call: TRBJ1-2; cdr3_aa: CASSQEPLGTGDSYGYTF
v_call: TRBV20-1; j_call: TRBJ1-2; cdr3_aa: CRGSGADGYTF
v_call: TRBV6-5; j_call: TRBJ2-5; cdr3_aa: CASSYSTGVGETQYF
v_call: TRBV29-1; j_call: TRBJ2-7; cdr3_aa: CSVADSYEQYF
v_call: TRBV29-1; j_call: TRBJ1-2; cdr3_aa: CSVGAGDSKNYGYTF
v_call: TRBV12-3/TRBV12-4; j_call: TRBJ2-7; cdr3_aa: CASRGGNSDGEQYF
v_call: TRBV7-3; j_call: TRBJ2-7; cdr3_aa: CASSLSGDSSYEQYF
v_call: TRBV12-3/TRBV12-4; j_call: TRBJ2-5; cdr3_aa: CASSYPQETQYF
v_call: TRBV12-3/TRBV12-4; j_call: TRBJ2-2; cdr3_aa: CASTIEETGELFF
v_call: TRBV11-2; j_call: TRBJ2-1; cdr3_aa: CASSLAWAGSYNEQFF
v_call: TRBV28; j_call: TRBJ1-1; cdr3_aa: CVARDLSTEAFF
v_call: TRBV29-1; j_call: TRBJ2-1; cdr3_aa: CSVEGRPARTSGGDEQFF
v_call: TRBV28; j_call: TRBJ1-5; cdr3_aa: CASSLLHPGNQPQHF
v_call: TRBV5-6; j_call: TRBJ2-3; cdr3_aa: CASSFSPDTQYF
v_call: TRBV18; j_call: TRBJ2-7; cdr3_aa: CASSWTENSYEQYF
v_call: TRBV27; j_call: TRBJ2-1; cdr3_aa: CASSPTGDPSYNEQFF